This T cell receptor (beta chain) was recorded in a study of OX40 agonist ivuxolimab in advanced cancers. The overall study: Participants could have had prior anti-PD-1, anti-PD-L1 or anti-CTLA-4 therapy, and approximately 40% had some. Partial responses were observed in three patients, of whom one had hepatocellular carcinoma and two had cutaneous melanoma.

A remark on this clone: What it recognizes is unknown.

General study points: Averaged across samples, CD8+ T cells carried more expanded clones than CD4+ did.

Libraries were prepared by immunoSEQ multiplex PCR; TCRdb keeps only in-frame clonotypes and omits some of them. Of about 28,000 clones listed, roughly 80% are singletons. Trimming cost V 1 base and J 9 bases, with 13 bases left between them. The CDR3 consists of 14 residues. Germline CDR1 SEHNR, CDR2 FQNEAQ (reference sequence). The chain carries TRBV7-9 and TRBJ2-1; unclear D gene. The material sequenced was CD4+ or CD8+ T cells sorted from blood, taken in a trial of the OX40 agonist ivuxolimab. This receptor was taken from an adult with an advanced solid tumor such as melanoma, head and neck, liver or kidney cancer. CDR3 loop: CASSLVEDQLEQFF. CDR3 DNA: TGTGCCAGCAGCTTAGTAGAGGACCAACTTGAGCAGTTCTTC.